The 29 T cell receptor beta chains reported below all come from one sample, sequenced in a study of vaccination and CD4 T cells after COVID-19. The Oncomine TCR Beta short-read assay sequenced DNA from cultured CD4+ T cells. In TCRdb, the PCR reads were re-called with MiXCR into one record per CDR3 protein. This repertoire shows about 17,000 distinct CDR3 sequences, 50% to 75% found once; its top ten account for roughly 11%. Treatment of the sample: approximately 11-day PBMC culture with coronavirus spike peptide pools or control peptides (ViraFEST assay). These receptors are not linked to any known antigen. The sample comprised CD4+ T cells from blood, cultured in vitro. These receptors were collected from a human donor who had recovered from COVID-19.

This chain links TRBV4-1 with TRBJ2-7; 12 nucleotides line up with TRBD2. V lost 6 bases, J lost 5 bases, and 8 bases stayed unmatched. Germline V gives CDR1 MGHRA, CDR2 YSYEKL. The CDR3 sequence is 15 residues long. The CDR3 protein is CASRPGLAGRNEQYF. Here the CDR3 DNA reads TGCGCCAGCAGACCCGGACTAGCGGGACGGAACGAGCAGTACTTC.

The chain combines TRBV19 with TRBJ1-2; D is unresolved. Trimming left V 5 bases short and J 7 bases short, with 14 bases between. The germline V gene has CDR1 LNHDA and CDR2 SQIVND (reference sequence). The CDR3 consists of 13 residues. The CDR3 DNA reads TGTGCCAGTAGTCCTACCGATCACAGTGGCTACACCTTC. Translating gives CASSPTDHSGYTF.

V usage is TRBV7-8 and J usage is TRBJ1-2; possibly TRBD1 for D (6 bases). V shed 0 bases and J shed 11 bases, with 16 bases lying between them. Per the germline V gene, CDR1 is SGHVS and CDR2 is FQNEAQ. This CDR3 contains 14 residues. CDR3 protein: CASSLAPTGFYYTF. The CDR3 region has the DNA TGTGCCAGCAGCTTAGCTCCGACAGGCTTCTATTACACCTTC.

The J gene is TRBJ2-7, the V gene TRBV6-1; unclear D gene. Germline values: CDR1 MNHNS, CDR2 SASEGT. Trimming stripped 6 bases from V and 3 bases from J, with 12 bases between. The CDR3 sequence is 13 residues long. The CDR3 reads CASSQASHYEQYF. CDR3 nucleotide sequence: TGTGCCAGCAGCCAGGCTTCACACTACGAGCAGTACTTC.

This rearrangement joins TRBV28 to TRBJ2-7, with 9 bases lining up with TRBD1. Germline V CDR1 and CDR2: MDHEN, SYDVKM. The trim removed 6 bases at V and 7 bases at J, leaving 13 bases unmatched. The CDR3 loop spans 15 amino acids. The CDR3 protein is CASRPTGGEGAEQYF. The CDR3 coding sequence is TGTGCCAGCAGGCCCACAGGGGGCGAAGGGGCAGAGCAGTACTTC. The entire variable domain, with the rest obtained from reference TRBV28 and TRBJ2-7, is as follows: DVKVTQSSRYLVKRTGEKVFLECVQDMDHENMFWYRQDPGLGLRLIYFSYDVKMKEKGDIPEGYSVSREKKERFSLILESASTNQTSMYLCASRPTGGEGAEQYFGPGTRLTVT.

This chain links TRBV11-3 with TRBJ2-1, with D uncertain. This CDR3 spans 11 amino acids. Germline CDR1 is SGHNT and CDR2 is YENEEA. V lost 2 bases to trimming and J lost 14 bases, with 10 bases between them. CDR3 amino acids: CASSLYGSEFF. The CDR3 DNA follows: TGTGCCAGCAGCTTATATGGTAGTGAGTTCTTC.

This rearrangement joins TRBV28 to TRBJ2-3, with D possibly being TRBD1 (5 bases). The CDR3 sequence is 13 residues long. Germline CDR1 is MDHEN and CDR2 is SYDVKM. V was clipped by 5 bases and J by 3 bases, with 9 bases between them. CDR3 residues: CASSPTVTDTQYF. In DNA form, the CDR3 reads TGTGCCAGCAGTCCGACAGTAACAGATACGCAGTATTTT.

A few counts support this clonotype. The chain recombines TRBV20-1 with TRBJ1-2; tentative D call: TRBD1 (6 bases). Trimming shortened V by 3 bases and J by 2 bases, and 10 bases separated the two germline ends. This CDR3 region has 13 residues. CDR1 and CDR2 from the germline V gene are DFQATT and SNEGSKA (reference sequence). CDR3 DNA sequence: TGCAGTGCTAGGGACAGCCTCAACTATGGCTACACCTTC. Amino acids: CSARDSLNYGYTF.

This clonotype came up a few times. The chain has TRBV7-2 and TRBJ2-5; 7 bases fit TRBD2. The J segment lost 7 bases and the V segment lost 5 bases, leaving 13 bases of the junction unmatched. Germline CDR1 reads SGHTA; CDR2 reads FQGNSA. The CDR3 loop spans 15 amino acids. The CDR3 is CASSPPGLVMGTQYF. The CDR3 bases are TGTGCCAGCAGCCCGCCCGGACTAGTAATGGGGACCCAGTACTTC.

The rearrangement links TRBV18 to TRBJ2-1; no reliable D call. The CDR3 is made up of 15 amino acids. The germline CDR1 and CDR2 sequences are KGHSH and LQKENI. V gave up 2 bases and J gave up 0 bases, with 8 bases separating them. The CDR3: CASSPSVASYNEQFF. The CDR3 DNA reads TGTGCCAGCTCACCATCGGTGGCCTCCTACAATGAGCAGTTCTTC. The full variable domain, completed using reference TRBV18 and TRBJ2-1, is NAGVMQNPRHLVRRRGQEARLRCSPMKGHSHVYWYRQLPEEGLKFMVYLQKENIIDESGMPKERFSAEFPKEGPSILRIQQVVRGDSAAYFCASSPSVASYNEQFFGPGTRLTVL.

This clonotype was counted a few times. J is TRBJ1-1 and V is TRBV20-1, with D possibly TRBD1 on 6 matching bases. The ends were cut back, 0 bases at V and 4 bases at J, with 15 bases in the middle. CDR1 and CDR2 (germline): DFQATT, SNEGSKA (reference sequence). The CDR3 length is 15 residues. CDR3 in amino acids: CSARDRGGDGTEAFF. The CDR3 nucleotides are TGCAGTGCTAGAGATAGAGGGGGGGACGGCACTGAAGCTTTCTTT.

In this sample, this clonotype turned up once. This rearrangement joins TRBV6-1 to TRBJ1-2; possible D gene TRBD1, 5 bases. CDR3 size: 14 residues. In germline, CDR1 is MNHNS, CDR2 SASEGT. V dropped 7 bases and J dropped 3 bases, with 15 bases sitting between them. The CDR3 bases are TGTGCCAGCAACCTCGGGGGAGGGGACTATGGCTACACCTTC. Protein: CASNLGGGDYGYTF.

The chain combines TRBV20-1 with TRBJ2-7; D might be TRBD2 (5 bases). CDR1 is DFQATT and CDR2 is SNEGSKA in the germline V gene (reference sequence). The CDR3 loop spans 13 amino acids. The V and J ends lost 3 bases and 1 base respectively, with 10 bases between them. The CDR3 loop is CSASDWESYEQYF. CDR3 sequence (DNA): TGCAGTGCTAGTGATTGGGAGTCCTACGAGCAGTACTTC.

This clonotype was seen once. The CDR3 DNA reads TGTGCCAGCAGCGATGCCCGGGATTACGAGCAGTACTTC. Residues: CASSDARDYEQYF. V usage is TRBV9 and J usage is TRBJ2-7; maybe TRBD2 (5 bases). The CDR3 consists of 13 residues. Germline lookup yields CDR1 SGDLS and CDR2 YYNGEE. V lost 3 bases, J lost 4 bases, and 11 bases lay in between.

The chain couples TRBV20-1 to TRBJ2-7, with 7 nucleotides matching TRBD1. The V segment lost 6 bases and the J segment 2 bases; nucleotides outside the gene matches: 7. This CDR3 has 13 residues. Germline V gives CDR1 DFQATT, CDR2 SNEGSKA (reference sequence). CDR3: CSADYRGAYEQYF. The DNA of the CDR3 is TGCAGTGCAGATTACAGGGGAGCCTACGAGCAGTACTTC.

The CDR3 DNA sequence: TGTGCCAGCAGCTTGTTTCGGGAGGGCCCCGGGGAGACCCAGTACTTC. This gives the protein CASSLFREGPGETQYF. This sequence joins TRBV7-6 and TRBJ2-5, with 8 bases aligning to TRBD2. V gave up 3 bases and J gave up 5 bases; unmatched junction bases: 11. This CDR3 has 16 residues. Germline loops: CDR1 SGHVS, CDR2 FNYEAQ. Full variable domain (outside the CDR3, taken from reference TRBV7-6 and TRBJ2-5): GAGVSQSPRYKVTKRGQDVALRCDPISGHVSLYWYRQALGQGPEFLTYFNYEAQQDKSGLPNDRFSAERPEGSISTLTIQRTEQRDSAMYRCASSLFREGPGETQYFGPGTRLLVL.

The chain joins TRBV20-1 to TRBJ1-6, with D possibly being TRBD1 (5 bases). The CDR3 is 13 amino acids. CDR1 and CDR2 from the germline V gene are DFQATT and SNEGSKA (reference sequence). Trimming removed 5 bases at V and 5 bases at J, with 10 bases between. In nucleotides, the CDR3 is TGCAGTGCTCGACAGATTGATAATTCACCCCTCCACTTT. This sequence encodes CSARQIDNSPLHF.

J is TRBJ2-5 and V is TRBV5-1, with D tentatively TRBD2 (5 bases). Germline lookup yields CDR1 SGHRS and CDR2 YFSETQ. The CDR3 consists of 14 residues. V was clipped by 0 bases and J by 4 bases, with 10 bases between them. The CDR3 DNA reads TGCGCCAGCAGCTTGGGTTGGGGAGCAGAGACCCAGTACTTC. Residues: CASSLGWGAETQYF.

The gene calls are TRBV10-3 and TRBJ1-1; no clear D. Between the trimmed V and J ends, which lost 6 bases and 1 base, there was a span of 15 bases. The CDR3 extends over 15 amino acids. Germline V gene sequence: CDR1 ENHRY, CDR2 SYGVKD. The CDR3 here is CAIRNREGTNTEAFF. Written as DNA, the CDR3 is TGTGCCATCAGAAACCGGGAGGGAACGAACACTGAAGCTTTCTTT.

Here the CDR3 DNA reads TGCAGTGCCCAAGCACCCTGGGAGCAGAGGGAGGATACGCAGTATTTT. This sequence encodes CSAQAPWEQREDTQYF. This chain joins TRBV20-1 and TRBJ2-3, with D perhaps TRBD2 (5 bases). Germline CDR1 reads DFQATT; CDR2 reads SNEGSKA (reference sequence). Between the trimmed V and J ends, which lost 6 bases and 6 bases, there was a span of 25 bases. The CDR3 has 16 amino acids.

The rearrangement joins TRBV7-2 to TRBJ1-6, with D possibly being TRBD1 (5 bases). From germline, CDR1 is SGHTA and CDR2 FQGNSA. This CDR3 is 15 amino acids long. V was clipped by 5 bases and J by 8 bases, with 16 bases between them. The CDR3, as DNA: TGTGCCAGCAGCCTAATGGGAGGGACCGATTCACCCCTCCACTTT. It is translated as CASSLMGGTDSPLHF.

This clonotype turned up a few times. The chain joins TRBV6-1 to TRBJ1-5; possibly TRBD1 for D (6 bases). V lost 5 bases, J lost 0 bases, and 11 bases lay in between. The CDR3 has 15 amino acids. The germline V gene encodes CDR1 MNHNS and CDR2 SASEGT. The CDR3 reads CASSHGTPSNQPQHF. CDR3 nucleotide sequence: TGTGCCAGCAGTCACGGGACACCTAGCAATCAGCCCCAGCATTTT.

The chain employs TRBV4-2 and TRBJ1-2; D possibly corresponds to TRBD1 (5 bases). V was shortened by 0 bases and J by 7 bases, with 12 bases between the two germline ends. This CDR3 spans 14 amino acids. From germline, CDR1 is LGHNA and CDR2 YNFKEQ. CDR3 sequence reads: CASSQDHRTSGYTF. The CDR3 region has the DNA TGTGCCAGCAGCCAAGACCACAGGACTAGTGGCTACACCTTC.

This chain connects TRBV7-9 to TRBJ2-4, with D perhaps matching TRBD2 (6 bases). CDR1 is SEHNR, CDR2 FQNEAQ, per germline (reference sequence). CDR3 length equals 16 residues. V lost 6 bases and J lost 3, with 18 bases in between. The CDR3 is CASSRGASVDKNIQYF. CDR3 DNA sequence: TGTGCCAGCAGTCGAGGGGCTAGCGTGGACAAAAACATTCAGTACTTC.

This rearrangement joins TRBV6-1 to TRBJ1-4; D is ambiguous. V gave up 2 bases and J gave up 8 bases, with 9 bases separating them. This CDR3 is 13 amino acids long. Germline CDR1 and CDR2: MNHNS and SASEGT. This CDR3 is CASSEWQAEKLFF. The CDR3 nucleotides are TGTGCCAGCAGTGAATGGCAAGCGGAAAAACTGTTTTTT.

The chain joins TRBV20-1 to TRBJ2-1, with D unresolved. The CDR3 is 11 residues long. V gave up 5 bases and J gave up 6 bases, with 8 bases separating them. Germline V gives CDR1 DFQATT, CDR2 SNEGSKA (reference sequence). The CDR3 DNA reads TGCAGTGCTCCATCTGGCAATGAGCAGTTCTTC. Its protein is CSAPSGNEQFF.

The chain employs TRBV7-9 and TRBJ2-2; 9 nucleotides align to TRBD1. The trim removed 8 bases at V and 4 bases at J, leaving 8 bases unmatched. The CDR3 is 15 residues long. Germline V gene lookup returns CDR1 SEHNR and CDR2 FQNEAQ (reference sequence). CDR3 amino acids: CASGSGQGTTGELFF. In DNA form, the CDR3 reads TGTGCCAGCGGATCAGGACAGGGGACCACCGGGGAGCTGTTTTTT.

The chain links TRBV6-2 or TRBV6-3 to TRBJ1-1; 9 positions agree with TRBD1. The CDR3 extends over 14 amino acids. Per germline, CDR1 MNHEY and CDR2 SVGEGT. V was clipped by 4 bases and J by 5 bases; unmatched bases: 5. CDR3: CASSSTGGRTEAFF. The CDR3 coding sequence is TGTGCCAGCAGTTCGACAGGGGGTCGGACTGAAGCTTTCTTT.

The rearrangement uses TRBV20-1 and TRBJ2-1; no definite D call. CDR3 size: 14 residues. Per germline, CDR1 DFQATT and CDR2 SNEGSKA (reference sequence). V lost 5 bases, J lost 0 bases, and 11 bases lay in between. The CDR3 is CSAGRASSYNEQFF. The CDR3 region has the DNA TGCAGTGCTGGAAGGGCCAGCTCCTACAATGAGCAGTTCTTC.